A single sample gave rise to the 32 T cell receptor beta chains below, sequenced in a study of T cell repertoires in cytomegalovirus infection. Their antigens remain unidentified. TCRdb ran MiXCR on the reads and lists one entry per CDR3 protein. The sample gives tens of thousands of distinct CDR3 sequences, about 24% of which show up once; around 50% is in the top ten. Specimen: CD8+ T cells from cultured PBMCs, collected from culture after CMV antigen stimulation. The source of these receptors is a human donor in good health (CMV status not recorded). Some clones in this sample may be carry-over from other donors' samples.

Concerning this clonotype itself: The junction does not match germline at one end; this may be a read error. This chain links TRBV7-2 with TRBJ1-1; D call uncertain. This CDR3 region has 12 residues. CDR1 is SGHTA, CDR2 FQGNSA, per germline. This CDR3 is CASTLPNTEAFF. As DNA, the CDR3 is TGTGCCAGCACCTTACCGAACACTGAAGCTTTCTTT.

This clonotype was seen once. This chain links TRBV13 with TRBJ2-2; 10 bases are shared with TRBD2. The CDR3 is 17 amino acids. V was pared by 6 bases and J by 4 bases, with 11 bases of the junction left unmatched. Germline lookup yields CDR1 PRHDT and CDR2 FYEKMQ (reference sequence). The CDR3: CASRPQLLAGVTGELFF. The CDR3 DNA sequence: TGTGCCAGCAGGCCGCAACTCCTAGCGGGAGTCACCGGGGAGCTGTTTTTT.

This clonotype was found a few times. CDR3 amino acids: CASSLFGRPLDQPQHF. The CDR3 DNA reads as TGTGCCAGCAGTTTATTTGGCAGACCCCTCGATCAGCCCCAGCATTTT. The rearrangement uses TRBV27 and TRBJ1-5; no clear D. Trimming cost V 1 base and J 5 bases, with 15 bases left between them. This CDR3 contains 16 residues. Looked up from germline, CDR1 is MNHEY and CDR2 is SMNVEV (reference sequence).

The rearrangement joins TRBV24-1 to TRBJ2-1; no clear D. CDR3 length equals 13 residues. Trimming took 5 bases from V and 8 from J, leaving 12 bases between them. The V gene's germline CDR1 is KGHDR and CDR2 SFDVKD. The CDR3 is CATSAPYYDEQFF. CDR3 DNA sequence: TGTGCCACCAGTGCCCCCTATTACGATGAGCAGTTCTTC.

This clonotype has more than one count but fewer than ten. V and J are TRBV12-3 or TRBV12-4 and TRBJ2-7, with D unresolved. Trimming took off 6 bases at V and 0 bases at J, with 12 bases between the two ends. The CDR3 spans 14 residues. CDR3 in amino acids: CASSRATNSYEQYF. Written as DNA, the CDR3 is TGTGCCAGCAGCAGAGCGACGAACTCCTACGAGCAGTACTTC.

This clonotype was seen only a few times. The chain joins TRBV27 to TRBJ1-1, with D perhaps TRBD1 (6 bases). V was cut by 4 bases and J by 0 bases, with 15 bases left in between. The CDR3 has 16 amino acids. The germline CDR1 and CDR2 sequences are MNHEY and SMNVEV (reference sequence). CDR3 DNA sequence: TGTGCCAGCAGTTCCTTACAGGGCTTCATGAACACTGAAGCTTTCTTT. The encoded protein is CASSSLQGFMNTEAFF.

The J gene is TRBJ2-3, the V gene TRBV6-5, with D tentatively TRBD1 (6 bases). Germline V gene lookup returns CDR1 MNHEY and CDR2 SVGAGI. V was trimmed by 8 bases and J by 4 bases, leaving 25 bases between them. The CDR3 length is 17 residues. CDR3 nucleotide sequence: TGTGCCAGCTTCGTTTGGCCCGCCGACAGGTTTCCAGATACGCAGTATTTT. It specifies CASFVWPADRFPDTQYF.

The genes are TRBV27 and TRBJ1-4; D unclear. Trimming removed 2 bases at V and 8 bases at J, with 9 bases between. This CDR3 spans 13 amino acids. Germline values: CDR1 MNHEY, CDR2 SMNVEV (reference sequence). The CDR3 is CASSLVGGEKLFF. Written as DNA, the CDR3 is TGTGCCAGCAGTTTAGTGGGAGGGGAAAAACTGTTTTTT.

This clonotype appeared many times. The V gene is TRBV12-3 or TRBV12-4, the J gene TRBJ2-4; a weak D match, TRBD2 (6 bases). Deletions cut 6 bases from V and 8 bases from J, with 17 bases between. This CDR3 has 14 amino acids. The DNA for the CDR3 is TGTGCCAGCAGGCCCGGGACTTTCGCGGACATTCAGTACTTC. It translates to CASRPGTFADIQYF.

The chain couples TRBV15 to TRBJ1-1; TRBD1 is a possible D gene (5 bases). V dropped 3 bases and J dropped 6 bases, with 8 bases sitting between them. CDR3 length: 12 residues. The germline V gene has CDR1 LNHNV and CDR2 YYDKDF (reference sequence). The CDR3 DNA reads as TGTGCCACCAGCAGTGACAGCGCTGAAGCTTTCTTT. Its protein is CATSSDSAEAFF.

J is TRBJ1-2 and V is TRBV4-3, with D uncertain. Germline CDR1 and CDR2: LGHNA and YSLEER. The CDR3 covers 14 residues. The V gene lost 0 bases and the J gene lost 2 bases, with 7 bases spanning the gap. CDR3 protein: CASSQDRANYGYTF. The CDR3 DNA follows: TGCGCCAGCAGCCAAGATAGGGCGAACTATGGCTACACCTTC.

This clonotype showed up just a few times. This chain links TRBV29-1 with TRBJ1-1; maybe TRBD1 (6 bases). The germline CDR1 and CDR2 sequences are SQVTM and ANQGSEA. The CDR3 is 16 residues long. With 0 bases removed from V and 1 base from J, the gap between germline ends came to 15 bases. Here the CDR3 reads CSVEEAQGRRNTEAFF. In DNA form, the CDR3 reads TGCAGCGTTGAAGAAGCCCAGGGGCGAAGGAACACTGAAGCTTTCTTT.

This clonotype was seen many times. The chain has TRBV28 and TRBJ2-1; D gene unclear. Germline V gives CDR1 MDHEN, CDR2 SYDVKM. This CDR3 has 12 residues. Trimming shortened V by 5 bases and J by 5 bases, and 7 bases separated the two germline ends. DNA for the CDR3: TGTGCCAGCAGTGTGAACCACAATGAGCAGTTCTTC. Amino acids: CASSVNHNEQFF. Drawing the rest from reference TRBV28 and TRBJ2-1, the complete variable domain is DVKVTQSSRYLVKRTGEKVFLECVQDMDHENMFWYRQDPGLGLRLIYFSYDVKMKEKGDIPEGYSVSREKKERFSLILESASTNQTSMYLCASSVNHNEQFFGPGTRLTVL.

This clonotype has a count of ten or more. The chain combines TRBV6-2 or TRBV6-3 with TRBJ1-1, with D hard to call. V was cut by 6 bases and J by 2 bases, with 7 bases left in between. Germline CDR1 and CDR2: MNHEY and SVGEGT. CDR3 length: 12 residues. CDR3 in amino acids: CASSPDNTEAFF. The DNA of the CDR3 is TGTGCCAGCAGCCCGGACAACACTGAAGCTTTCTTT.

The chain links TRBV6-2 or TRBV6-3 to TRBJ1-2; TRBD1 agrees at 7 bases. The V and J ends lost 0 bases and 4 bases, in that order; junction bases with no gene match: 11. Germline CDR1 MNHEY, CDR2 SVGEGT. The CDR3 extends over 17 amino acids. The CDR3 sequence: CASSYSADRKNGYGYTF. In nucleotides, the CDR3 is TGTGCCAGCAGTTACTCGGCGGACAGGAAGAACGGCTATGGCTACACCTTC.

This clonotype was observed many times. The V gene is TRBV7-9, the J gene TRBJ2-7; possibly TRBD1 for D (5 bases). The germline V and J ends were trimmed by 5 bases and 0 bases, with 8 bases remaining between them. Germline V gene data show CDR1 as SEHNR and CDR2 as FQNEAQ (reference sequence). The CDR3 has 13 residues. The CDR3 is CASSPTGSYEQYF. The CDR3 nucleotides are TGTGCCAGCAGCCCCACAGGCTCCTACGAGCAGTACTTC.

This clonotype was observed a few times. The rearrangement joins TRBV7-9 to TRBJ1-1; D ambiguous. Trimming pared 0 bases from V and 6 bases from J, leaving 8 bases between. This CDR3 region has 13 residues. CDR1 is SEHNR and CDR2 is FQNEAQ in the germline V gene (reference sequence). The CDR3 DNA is TGTGCCAGCAGCTTAGCGGTGAGCCCTGAAGCTTTCTTT. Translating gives CASSLAVSPEAFF.

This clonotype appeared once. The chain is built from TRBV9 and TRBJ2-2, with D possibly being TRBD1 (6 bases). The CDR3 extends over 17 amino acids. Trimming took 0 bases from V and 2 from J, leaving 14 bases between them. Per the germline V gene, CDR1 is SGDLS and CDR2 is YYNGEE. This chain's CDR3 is CASSVAKQGTNTGELFF. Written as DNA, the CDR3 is TGTGCCAGCAGCGTAGCTAAACAGGGAACTAACACCGGGGAGCTGTTTTTT.

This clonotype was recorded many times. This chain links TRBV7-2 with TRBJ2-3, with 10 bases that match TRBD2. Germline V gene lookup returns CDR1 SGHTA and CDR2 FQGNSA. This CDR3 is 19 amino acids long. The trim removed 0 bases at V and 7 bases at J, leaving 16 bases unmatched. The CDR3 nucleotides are TGTGCCAGCAGCTTAGCGCGGAGACTAGCGGGCCCTGGGGGTCATACGCAGTATTTT. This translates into CASSLARRLAGPGGHTQYF. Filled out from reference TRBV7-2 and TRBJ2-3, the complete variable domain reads GAGVSQSPSNKVTEKGKDVELRCDPISGHTALYWYRQSLGQGLEFLIYFQGNSAPDKSGLPSDRFSAERTGGSVSTLTIQRTQQEDSAVYLCASSLARRLAGPGGHTQYFGPGTRLTVL.

The DNA of the CDR3 is TGTGCCAGCAGCGCGGACAGGGGAAGGTCTGGGGCCAACGTCCTGACTTTC. This encodes CASSADRGRSGANVLTF. This chain uses TRBV9 with TRBJ2-6; 9 bases match TRBD1. The CDR3 is 17 amino acids. V was clipped by 3 bases and J by 1 base; unmatched bases: 5. CDR1 is SGDLS and CDR2 is YYNGEE in the germline V gene.

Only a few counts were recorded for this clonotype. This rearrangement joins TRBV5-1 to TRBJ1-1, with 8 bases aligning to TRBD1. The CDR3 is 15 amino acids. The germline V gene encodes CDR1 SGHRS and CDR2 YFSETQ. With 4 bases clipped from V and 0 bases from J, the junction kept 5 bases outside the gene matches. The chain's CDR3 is CASSPWDRMNTEAFF. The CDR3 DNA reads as TGCGCCAGCAGCCCCTGGGACAGGATGAACACTGAAGCTTTCTTT.

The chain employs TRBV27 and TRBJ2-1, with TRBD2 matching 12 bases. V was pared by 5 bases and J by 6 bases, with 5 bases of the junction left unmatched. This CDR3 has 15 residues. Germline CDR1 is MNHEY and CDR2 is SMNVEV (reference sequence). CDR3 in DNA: TGTGCCAGCAGTCTACTAGCGGGGGGTGGCAATGAGCAGTTCTTC. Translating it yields CASSLLAGGGNEQFF.

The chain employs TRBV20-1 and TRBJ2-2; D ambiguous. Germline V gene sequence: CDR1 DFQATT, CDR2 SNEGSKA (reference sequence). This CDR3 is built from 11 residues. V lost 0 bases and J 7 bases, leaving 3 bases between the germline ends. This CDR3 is CSAREGGELFF. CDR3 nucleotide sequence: TGCAGTGCTAGAGAGGGCGGGGAGCTGTTTTTT.

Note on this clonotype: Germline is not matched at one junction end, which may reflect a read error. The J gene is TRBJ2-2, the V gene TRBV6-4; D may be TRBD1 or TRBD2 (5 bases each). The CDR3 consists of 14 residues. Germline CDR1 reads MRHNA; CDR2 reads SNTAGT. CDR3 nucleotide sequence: TGTGCCAACAGTGACCAGGGAGAAACCGGGGAGCTGTTTTTT. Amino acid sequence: CANSDQGETGELFF.

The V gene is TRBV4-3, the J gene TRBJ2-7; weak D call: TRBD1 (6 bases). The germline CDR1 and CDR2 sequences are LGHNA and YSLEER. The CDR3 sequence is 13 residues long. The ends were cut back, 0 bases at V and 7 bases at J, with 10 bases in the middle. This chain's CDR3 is CASSQDRGWEQYF. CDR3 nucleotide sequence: TGCGCCAGCAGCCAAGACAGGGGTTGGGAGCAGTACTTC.

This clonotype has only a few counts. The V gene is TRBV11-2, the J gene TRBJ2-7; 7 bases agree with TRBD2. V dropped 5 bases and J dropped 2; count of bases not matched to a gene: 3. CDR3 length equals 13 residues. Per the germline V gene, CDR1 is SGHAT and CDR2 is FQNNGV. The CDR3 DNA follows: TGTGCCAGCAGCCGCGGGAGACCCTACGAGCAGTACTTC. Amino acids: CASSRGRPYEQYF.

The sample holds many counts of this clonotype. In DNA form, the CDR3 reads TGTGCCAGCAGTTCTCGCGGGATAGACTATGGCTACACCTTC. This translates into CASSSRGIDYGYTF. The chain employs TRBV27 and TRBJ1-2; D ambiguous. CDR3 length: 14 amino acids. CDR1 and CDR2 (germline): MNHEY, SMNVEV (reference sequence). With 4 bases removed from V and 3 bases from J, the gap between germline ends came to 12 bases.

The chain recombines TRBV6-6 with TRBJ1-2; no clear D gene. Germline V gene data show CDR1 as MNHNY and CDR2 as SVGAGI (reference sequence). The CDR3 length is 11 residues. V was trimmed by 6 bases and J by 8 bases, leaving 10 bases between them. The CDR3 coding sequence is TGTGCCAGCAGGGCTTCGAGGGGCTACACCTTC. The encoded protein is CASRASRGYTF.

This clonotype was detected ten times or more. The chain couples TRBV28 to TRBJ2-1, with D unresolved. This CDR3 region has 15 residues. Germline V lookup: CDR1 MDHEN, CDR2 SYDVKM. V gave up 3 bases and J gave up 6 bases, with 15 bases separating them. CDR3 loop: CASSLADIPGNEQFF. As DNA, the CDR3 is TGTGCCAGCAGTTTGGCTGACATCCCTGGCAATGAGCAGTTCTTC.

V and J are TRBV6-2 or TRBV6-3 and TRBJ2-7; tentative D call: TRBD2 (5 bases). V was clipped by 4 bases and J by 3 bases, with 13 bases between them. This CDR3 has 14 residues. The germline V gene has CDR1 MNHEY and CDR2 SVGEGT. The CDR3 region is CASSCSTGDYEQYF. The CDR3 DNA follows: TGTGCCAGCAGTTGCTCGACCGGGGACTACGAGCAGTACTTC.

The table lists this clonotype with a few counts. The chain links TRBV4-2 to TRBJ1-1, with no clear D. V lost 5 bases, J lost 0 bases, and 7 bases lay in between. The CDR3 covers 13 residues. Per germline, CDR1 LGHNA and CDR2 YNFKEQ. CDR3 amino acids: CASSYAMNTEAFF. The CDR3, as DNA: TGTGCCAGCAGCTACGCCATGAACACTGAAGCTTTCTTT.

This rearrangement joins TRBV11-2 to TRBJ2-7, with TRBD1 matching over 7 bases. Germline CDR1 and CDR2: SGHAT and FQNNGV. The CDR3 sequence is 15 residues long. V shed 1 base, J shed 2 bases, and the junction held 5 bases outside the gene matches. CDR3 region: CASSLGRTGTYEQYF. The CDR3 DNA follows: TGTGCCAGCAGCTTAGGTAGGACAGGAACCTACGAGCAGTACTTC. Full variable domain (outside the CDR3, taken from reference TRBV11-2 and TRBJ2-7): EAGVAQSPRYKIIEKRQSVAFWCNPISGHATLYWYQQILGQGPKLLIQFQNNGVVDDSQLPKDRFSAERLKGVDSTLKIQPAKLEDSAVYLCASSLGRTGTYEQYFGPGTRLTVT.